Given below is one T cell receptor beta chain in context. This record belongs to a study of blood T cell repertoires in COVID-19. About the research overall: COVID-19 samples from acute and convalescent phases originated in the United States, Italy and Spain. In each case, the material was cDNA or gDNA derived from T cells, B-cell-depleted T cells, or PBMCs.

Study processing details: Reference gene primer amplification in the assay estimated nucleated cell counts. The protocol was immunoSEQ multiplex PCR, while the TCRdb copy is restricted to in-frame clones and leaves out a portion. V, J and clone size derive from that table, while D and trimming were established from the DNA sequence. The profile shows about 260,000 clones, 87% of them singletons. The V gene's germline CDR1 is SGHTA and CDR2 FQGNSA. With V trimmed by 5 bases and J by 2 bases, 6 bases remained unmatched. The CDR3 is made up of 15 amino acids. The V and J genes are TRBV7-2 and TRBJ2-5; 9 bases match TRBD2. The sequence derives from a woman aged 45 to 65 with acute or convalescent COVID-19. The sample comprised peripheral blood. The CDR3 bases are TGTGCCAGCAGCCCGGGGACTAGCTTACAAGAGACCCAGTACTTC. Its protein is CASSPGTSLQETQYF.